The 8 T cell receptor beta chains below come from one sample, sequenced in a study of T cell responses to AZD1222 COVID-19 vaccine. The repertoire was sequenced with immunoSEQ multiplex PCR; TCRdb's copy has only in-frame clones and lacks some. The table shows about 56,000 clones, with 65% to 90% occurring only once. The sequencing here drew on peripheral blood, taken 28 days after the second AZD1222 dose. Source of these receptors: an adult who received the AZD1222 COVID-19 vaccine.

This sequence joins TRBV7-2 and TRBJ1-1, with D uncertain. With 5 bases removed from V and 0 bases from J, the gap between germline ends came to 7 bases. The CDR3 runs 13 residues. Germline values: CDR1 SGHTA, CDR2 FQGNSA. This CDR3 reads CASSTELNTEAFF. The CDR3 region has the DNA TGTGCCAGCAGCACTGAGTTGAACACTGAAGCTTTCTTT.

V gene TRBV6-2 or TRBV6-3 combines with J gene TRBJ1-5; unclear D gene. The V gene lost 5 bases and the J gene lost 2 bases, with 13 bases spanning the gap. The V gene's germline CDR1 is MNHEY and CDR2 SVGEGT. The CDR3 covers 15 residues. Here the CDR3 DNA reads TGTGCCAGCAGTACGGCCCGGGAGGGCAATCAGCCCCAGCATTTT. Protein product: CASSTAREGNQPQHF.

V gene TRBV25-1 combines with J gene TRBJ1-1, with D unclear. CDR1 is MGHDK, CDR2 SYGVNS, per germline. Trimming removed 2 bases from V and 0 bases from J, with 10 bases in between. This CDR3 has 15 residues. CDR3 residues: CASSESGGLNTEAFF. The CDR3 DNA sequence: TGTGCCAGCAGTGAAAGTGGAGGTTTGAACACTGAAGCTTTCTTT.

The count of this clone is one. This chain links TRBV4-3 with TRBJ2-7, with 11 bases identical to TRBD2. With V trimmed by 4 bases and J by 6 bases, 11 bases remained unmatched. The germline V gene encodes CDR1 LGHNA and CDR2 YSLEER. This CDR3 spans 16 amino acids. The CDR3 loop is CASSPTSGSVRGEQYF. The DNA of the CDR3 is TGCGCCAGCAGCCCTACTAGCGGGAGTGTGAGAGGCGAGCAGTACTTC.

The chain employs TRBV3-1 (or the pseudogene TRBV3-2) and TRBJ1-2; 8 bases line up with TRBD1. The CDR3 is made up of 14 amino acids. V shed 1 base and J 8 bases; nucleotides not matched to a gene: 6. Germline V gene lookup returns CDR1 LGHDT and CDR2 YNNKEL (reference sequence). CDR3 protein: CASSQAGGARGYTF. CDR3 DNA: TGTGCCAGCAGCCAAGCAGGGGGCGCGAGGGGCTACACCTTC.

This clone was observed a handful of times. The rearrangement uses TRBV5-1 and TRBJ2-7, with 7 bases lining up with TRBD2. The CDR3 sequence is 16 residues long. V dropped 2 bases and J dropped 7; count of bases not matched to a gene: 15. From germline, CDR1 is SGHRS and CDR2 YFSETQ. CDR3 in amino acids: CASSFGAGVTLSEQYF. The CDR3, as DNA: TGCGCCAGCAGCTTCGGGGCGGGAGTAACCCTATCTGAGCAGTACTTC.

The rearrangement joins TRBV11-1 to TRBJ2-1; perhaps TRBD2 as D (5 bases). The CDR3 runs to 14 residues. CDR1 SGHAT and CDR2 FQDESV come from the germline V gene (reference sequence). The V gene lost 3 bases and the J gene lost 5 bases, with 11 bases spanning the gap. The CDR3 here is CASSFFGNNNEQFF. The CDR3 region has the DNA TGTGCCAGCAGCTTTTTCGGGAACAACAATGAGCAGTTCTTC.

The chain carries TRBV25-1 and TRBJ1-1; a possible D gene is TRBD1 (5 bases). Germline V gene lookup returns CDR1 MGHDK and CDR2 SYGVNS. The V gene lost 5 bases and the J gene lost 0 bases, with 10 bases spanning the gap. This CDR3 has 14 residues. The CDR3 protein is CASSWAGVNTEAFF. Written as DNA, the CDR3 is TGTGCCAGCAGTTGGGCGGGGGTGAACACTGAAGCTTTCTTT.